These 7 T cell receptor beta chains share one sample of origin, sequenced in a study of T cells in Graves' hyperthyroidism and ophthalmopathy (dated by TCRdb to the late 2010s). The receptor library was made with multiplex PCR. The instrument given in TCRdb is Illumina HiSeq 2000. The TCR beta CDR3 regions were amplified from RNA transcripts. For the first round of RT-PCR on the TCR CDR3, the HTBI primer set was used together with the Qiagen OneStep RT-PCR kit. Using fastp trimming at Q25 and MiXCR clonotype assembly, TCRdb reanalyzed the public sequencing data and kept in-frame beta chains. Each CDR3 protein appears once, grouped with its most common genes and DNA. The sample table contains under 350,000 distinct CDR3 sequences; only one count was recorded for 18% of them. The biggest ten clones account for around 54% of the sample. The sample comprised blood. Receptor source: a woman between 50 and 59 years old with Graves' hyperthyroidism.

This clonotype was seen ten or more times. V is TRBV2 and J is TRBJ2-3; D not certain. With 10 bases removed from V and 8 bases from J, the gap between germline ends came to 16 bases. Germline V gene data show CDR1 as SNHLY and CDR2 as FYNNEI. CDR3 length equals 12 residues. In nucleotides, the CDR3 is TGTGCCACCGACAAACTTGGTCTTACGCAGTATTTT. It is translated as CATDKLGLTQYF.

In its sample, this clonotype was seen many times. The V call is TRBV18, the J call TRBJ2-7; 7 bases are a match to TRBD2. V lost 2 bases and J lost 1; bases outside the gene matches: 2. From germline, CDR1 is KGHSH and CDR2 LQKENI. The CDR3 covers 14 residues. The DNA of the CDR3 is TGTGCCAGCTCACCAGGGGAGGGGTCCTACGAGCAGTACGTC. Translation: CASSPGEGSYEQYV.

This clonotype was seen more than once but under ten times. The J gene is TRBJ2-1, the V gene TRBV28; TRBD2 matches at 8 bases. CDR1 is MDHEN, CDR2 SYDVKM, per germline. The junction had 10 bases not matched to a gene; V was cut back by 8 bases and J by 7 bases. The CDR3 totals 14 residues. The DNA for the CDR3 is TGTGCCAGCTTGGATTCGGGGGGGCAAAATGAGCAGTTCTTC. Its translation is CASLDSGGQNEQFF.

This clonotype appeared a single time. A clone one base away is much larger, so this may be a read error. The CDR3 nucleotides read TGCAGGGCTAGAGGCCGGGGGGCGGTTCAAGAGACCCAGTACTTC. Its protein product is CRARGRGAVQETQYF. The chain combines TRBV20-1 with TRBJ2-5; possible D gene TRBD2, 7 bases. This CDR3 region has 15 residues. Germline V gene data show CDR1 as DFQATT and CDR2 as SNEGSKA (reference sequence).

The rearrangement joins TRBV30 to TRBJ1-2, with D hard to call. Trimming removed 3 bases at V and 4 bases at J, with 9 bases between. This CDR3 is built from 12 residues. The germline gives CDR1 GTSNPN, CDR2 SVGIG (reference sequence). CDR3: CAWSPLVYGYTF. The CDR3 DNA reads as TGTGCCTGGAGCCCGCTGGTCTATGGCTACACCTTC.

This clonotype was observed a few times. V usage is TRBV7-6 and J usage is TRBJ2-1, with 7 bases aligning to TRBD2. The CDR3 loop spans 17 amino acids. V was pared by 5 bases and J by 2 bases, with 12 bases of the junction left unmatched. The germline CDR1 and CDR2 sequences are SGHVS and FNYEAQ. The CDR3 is CASSPPEWGLPYNEQFF. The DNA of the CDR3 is TGTGCCAGCAGCCCACCGGAGTGGGGACTACCCTACAATGAGCAGTTCTTC.

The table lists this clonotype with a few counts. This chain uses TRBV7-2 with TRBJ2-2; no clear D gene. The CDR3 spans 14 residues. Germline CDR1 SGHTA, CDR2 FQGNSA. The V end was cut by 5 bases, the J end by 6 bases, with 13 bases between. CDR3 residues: CASSHYGSPGELFF. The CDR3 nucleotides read TGTGCCAGCAGCCATTACGGGTCCCCCGGGGAGCTGTTTTTT.